What follows describes a single T cell receptor beta chain. This sample was taken from a study of PD-L1 blockade in urothelial cancer. Study as a whole: Treatment start was followed by blood analysis at 3 weeks (second dose) and again at 6 weeks.

As to time point: peripheral blood 6 weeks after treatment start. Patients suffered from locally advanced or metastatic urothelial carcinoma. The junction had 7 bases not matched to a gene; V was cut back by 4 bases and J by 4 bases. This CDR3 spans 15 amino acids. Germline lookup yields CDR1 SEHNR and CDR2 FQNEAQ (reference sequence). TCRdb's table, derived via immunoSEQ multiplex PCR, lists solely in-frame clones and lacks some. The repertoire includes 120,000 or so clones, 86% of them detected once, and 2.4% sits in the top ten. The source of this sequence is a man aged 50 to 59 with urothelial cancer. This specimen was PBMCs, taken around atezolizumab (anti-PD-L1) treatment. The chain links TRBV7-9 to TRBJ1-1; 9 bases are a match to TRBD1. As DNA, the CDR3 is TGTGCCAGCAGCTCAAAGACAGGGGGAGCCACTGAAGCTTTCTTT. This sequence encodes CASSSKTGGATEAFF.